Listed below are T cell receptor beta chains from one sample, sequenced in a study of lymphopenia after photon versus proton radiotherapy. TCRdb's copy holds only in-frame clones and misses some; the assay was immunoSEQ multiplex PCR. The sample lists some 20,000 clones, 84% occurring once. The source was peripheral blood, collected from a patient treated with photon-based radiotherapy. The receptors shown here come from a woman aged 45-60 years with pancreatic cancer. CDR3s include the opening cysteine and the closing phenylalanine or tryptophan. Fields, in order: V gene, D gene, clone size, J gene, CDR3 protein, CDR3 DNA. D genes are given only for firm matches. Some rows mark clone size as missing; the rest say once, few, many or name a class of expanded clone.

TRBV29-1,NA,NA,TRBJ2-7,CSVVTGTYEQYF,TGCAGCGTTGTAACAGGGACCTACGAGCAGTACTTC
TRBV28,NA,NA,TRBJ1-2,CASSLSENYGYTF,TGTGCCAGCAGTTTATCAGAAAACTATGGCTACACCTTC
TRBV5-1,NA,NA,TRBJ2-7,CASNLGPSSYEQYF,TGCGCCAGCAACCTTGGACCTTCCTCCTACGAGCAGTACTTC
TRBV29-1,TRBD1,NA,TRBJ2-7,CSVEGDREYEQYF,TGCAGCGTTGAGGGGGACAGGGAGTACGAGCAGTACTTC
TRBV11-2,NA,NA,TRBJ2-4,CASSSYRDTLAKNIQYF,TGTGCCAGCAGCTCGTACAGGGACACATTAGCCAAAAACATTCAGTACTTC
TRBV14,NA,few,TRBJ2-3,CASSLTEGSTQYF,TGTGCCAGCAGCCTTACCGAGGGCTCTACGCAGTATTTT
TRBV11-2,TRBD1,NA,TRBJ2-3,CASSLAGTGGTDTQYF,TGTGCCAGCAGCTTGGCCGGGACAGGGGGGACAGATACGCAGTATTTT
TRBV27,TRBD1,NA,TRBJ2-7,CASSLGQGTAYEQYF,TGTGCCAGCAGTTTAGGACAGGGGACTGCCTACGAGCAGTACTTC
TRBV29-1,NA,NA,TRBJ2-1,CSGKSYNEQFF,TGCAGTGGAAAATCCTACAATGAGCAGTTCTTC
TRBV19,TRBD2,NA,TRBJ2-2,CASKLSGRGTGELFF,TGTGCCAGTAAATTAAGCGGGAGAGGGACCGGGGAGCTGTTTTTT
TRBV11-1,NA,NA,TRBJ1-1,CASSSRWWNTEAFF,TGTGCCAGCAGCTCGCGGTGGTGGAACACTGAAGCTTTCTTT
TRBV6-5,NA,NA,TRBJ2-3,CASSPPGRSTDTQYF,TGTGCCAGCAGTCCACCAGGCCGTAGCACAGATACGCAGTATTTT
TRBV20-1,NA,NA,TRBJ1-4,CSALGVEKLFF,TGCAGTGCCCTAGGAGTTGAAAAACTGTTTTTT
TRBV6-5,NA,NA,TRBJ2-1,CASGVYNEQFF,TGTGCCAGCGGGGTTTACAATGAGCAGTTCTTC
TRBV5-1,NA,NA,TRBJ2-1,CASSFKGLRDEQFF,TGCGCCAGCAGCTTCAAGGGGCTTAGGGATGAGCAGTTCTTC
TRBV18,NA,once,TRBJ2-3,CASSRGVGPGADTQYF,TGTGCCAGCTCACGGGGAGTAGGCCCTGGGGCAGATACGCAGTATTTT
TRBV6-6,NA,NA,TRBJ1-1,CASSYVGATEAFF,TGTGCCAGCAGTTACGTGGGGGCGACTGAAGCTTTCTTT
TRBV4-3,TRBD2,NA,TRBJ2-3,CASSQDRTSGRADTQYF,TGCGCCAGCAGCCAAGATAGGACTAGCGGGAGGGCAGATACGCAGTATTTT
TRBV9,NA,medium-sized,TRBJ1-2,CASSEARGRHYGYTF,TGTGCCAGCAGCGAGGCCCGGGGACGGCACTATGGCTACACCTTC
TRBV10-3,NA,NA,TRBJ2-6,CAISDSSGANVLTF,TGTGCCATCAGTGACAGTTCTGGGGCCAACGTCCTGACTTTC
TRBV4-2,TRBD1,NA,TRBJ1-1,CASSQDSSIFRQGIPEAFF,TGTGCCAGCAGCCAAGATTCCTCGATTTTTCGACAGGGAATCCCCGAAGCTTTCTTT
TRBV5-1,NA,once,TRBJ2-1,CASSLEGAGHNEQFF,TGCGCCAGCAGCTTGGAAGGGGCAGGCCACAATGAGCAGTTCTTC
TRBV4-2,TRBD2,medium-sized,TRBJ2-7,CASSPGTSGSYEQYF,TGTGCCAGCAGCCCCGGGACTAGCGGGAGTTACGAGCAGTACTTC
TRBV30,NA,NA,TRBJ2-7,CAWSAVGYEQYF,TGTGCCTGGAGTGCTGTGGGGTACGAGCAGTACTTC